This T cell receptor (beta chain) was retrieved from a study of control samples from healthy donors and cancer patients. CDR3 length: 13 amino acids. V lost 6 bases and J 5 bases, leaving 13 bases between the germline ends. The table came from immunoSEQ multiplex PCR; TCRdb's copy has only in-frame clones and leaves some out. The table includes around 130,000 clones, 87% detected once. The TCR was taken from a man aged 30 to 45 in good health. The chain links TRBV12-3 or TRBV12-4 to TRBJ1-1; TRBD1 might be the D (6 bases). Sample: blood. The DNA of the CDR3 is TGTGCCAGCAGATCAGGGGAATTTACTGAAGCTTTCTTT. It is translated as CASRSGEFTEAFF.